Below, 21 T cell receptor beta chains from the same sample are listed, as sequenced in a study of human T cells and chemical hapten exposure. TCRdb re-derived calls from the RACE reads in MiXCR, one entry per CDR3 protein. The data contain 85,000 to 100,000 distinct CDR3 sequences, 9.5% to 15% of them seen just once; the ten biggest clones take up roughly 2.1%. Documented time point: patch test 1, 2 weeks after DPC sensitization. Treatment here: therapeutic diphenylcyclopropenone sensitization with weekly scalp DPC. The specimen was whole blood, collected in connection with sensitization to the hapten diphenylcyclopropenone (DPC). The receptors here all came from a woman aged 40 to 50 with alopecia areata. Some clones in this sample may be carry-over from other donors' samples.

For the CDR3, the DNA is TGTGCCAGCAGCCCACGCACGGCCGGGGAGCTGTTTTTT. It encodes CASSPRTAGELFF. The chain carries TRBV14 and TRBJ2-2; D call uncertain. Germline loops: CDR1 SGHDN, CDR2 FVKESK. V lost 4 bases, J lost 6 bases, and 9 bases lay in between. CDR3 length: 13 residues.

This clonotype occurred once. The genes are TRBV30 and TRBJ1-1, with D perhaps matching TRBD1 (6 bases). V was clipped by 1 base and J by 4 bases, with 13 bases between them. This CDR3 has 14 residues. Per germline, CDR1 GTSNPN and CDR2 SVGIG (reference sequence). CDR3 in DNA: TGTGCCTGGAGTGCGACGTCACAGGGCACTGAAGCTTTCTTT. Translated, it gives CAWSATSQGTEAFF.

In this sample, this clonotype turned up a few times. The chain uses TRBV6-2 or TRBV6-3 and TRBJ2-7; D gene unclear. V lost 8 bases and J lost 4, with 18 bases in between. Per the germline V gene, CDR1 is MNHEY and CDR2 is SVGEGT. This CDR3 is built from 14 residues. The CDR3 loop reads CASSSLVTAYEQYF. CDR3 DNA sequence: TGTGCCAGCTCATCCTTGGTCACCGCTTACGAGCAGTACTTC.

Ten or more counts support this clonotype. An end of the junction differs from the germline gene, which may be a read error. The V and J genes are TRBV28 and TRBJ2-2; D possibly uses TRBD1 or TRBD2 (5 bases each). The CDR3 contains 12 residues. Germline V lookup: CDR1 MDHEN, CDR2 SYDVKM. CDR3 nucleotide sequence: TGTGCCAGCTGGGGGAACGCCGGGGAGCTGTTTTTT. It encodes CASWGNAGELFF.

This clonotype was observed a handful of times. The chain joins TRBV18 to TRBJ2-5, with a possible D match to TRBD2 (6 bases). The CDR3 extends over 16 amino acids. V lost 4 bases and J lost 1, with 16 bases in between. The germline gives CDR1 KGHSH, CDR2 LQKENI. CDR3 nucleotides: TGTGCCAGCTCACTCCCGACTAGTCCCCTCCAAGAGACCCAGTACTTC. Translated: CASSLPTSPLQETQYF.

This clonotype was picked up many times. This chain links TRBV7-3 with TRBJ1-1; D might be TRBD1 (6 bases). V shed 4 bases and J shed 1 base, with 7 bases lying between them. The CDR3 spans 13 residues. Germline values: CDR1 SGHTA, CDR2 FQGTGA. The CDR3 is CASSSQGNTEAFF. The CDR3 DNA is TGTGCCAGCAGCTCACAGGGGAACACTGAAGCTTTCTTT. The complete variable domain, with remaining parts taken from reference TRBV7-3 and TRBJ1-1, reads GAGVSQTPSNKVTEKGKYVELRCDPISGHTALYWYRQSLGQGPEFLIYFQGTGAADDSGLPNDRFFAVRPEGSVSTLKIQRTERGDSAVYLCASSSQGNTEAFFGQGTRLTVV.

V is TRBV5-1 and J is TRBJ2-5, with unresolved D. This CDR3 region has 11 residues. Trimming left V 6 bases short and J 0 bases short, with 3 bases between. CDR1 and CDR2 from the germline V gene are SGHRS and YFSETQ. CDR3 loop: CASTNQETQYF. The CDR3 DNA is TGCGCCAGCACCAACCAAGAGACCCAGTACTTC.

The rearrangement joins TRBV18 to TRBJ1-4, with D unresolved. The V end lost 2 bases, the J end lost 4 bases, and 8 bases lay between the germline ends. The length of the CDR3 is 14 residues. Germline-derived CDR1 and CDR2 are KGHSH and LQKENI. The CDR3: CASSPGQSNEKLFF. CDR3 in DNA: TGTGCCAGCTCACCAGGCCAGAGTAATGAAAAACTGTTTTTT.

This clonotype was seen more than once but under ten times. This chain uses TRBV20-1 with TRBJ2-7; D is perhaps TRBD2 (6 bases). The V gene's germline CDR1 is DFQATT and CDR2 SNEGSKA (reference sequence). With 0 bases removed from V and 4 bases from J, the gap between germline ends came to 10 bases. The CDR3 runs to 13 residues. CDR3 amino acids: CSARDGRKYEQYF. Here the CDR3 DNA reads TGCAGTGCTAGAGACGGGAGAAAGTACGAGCAGTACTTC.

This clonotype was counted a few times. The genes are TRBV29-1 and TRBJ2-7; 9 nucleotides line up with TRBD2. V gave up 4 bases and J gave up 3 bases; unmatched junction bases: 1. The CDR3 has 12 amino acids. Looked up from germline, CDR1 is SQVTM and CDR2 is ANQGSEA. The CDR3 sequence is CSVGRGGYEQYF. In nucleotides, the CDR3 is TGCAGCGTTGGGCGGGGGGGCTACGAGCAGTACTTC.

The table lists this clonotype with a few counts. The chain joins TRBV12-3 or TRBV12-4 to TRBJ2-7; 10 bases line up with TRBD1. The CDR3 is made up of 15 amino acids. V was pared by 3 bases and J by 4 bases, with 6 bases of the junction left unmatched. CDR3: CASSFTGQGSYEQYF. As DNA, the CDR3 is TGTGCCAGCAGTTTTACGGGACAGGGGTCATACGAGCAGTACTTC.

The chain uses TRBV10-2 and TRBJ2-2, with D uncertain. The CDR3 consists of 14 residues. Germline CDR1 WSHSY, CDR2 SAAADI. V was trimmed by 7 bases and J by 0 bases, leaving 9 bases between them. The CDR3 reads CASIGGTNTGELFF. DNA of the CDR3: TGCGCCAGCATTGGCGGAACGAACACCGGGGAGCTGTTTTTT.

This clonotype occurred a few times. The chain recombines TRBV28 with TRBJ2-1; TRBD2 agrees at 7 bases. CDR1 and CDR2 (germline): MDHEN, SYDVKM. V was pared by 3 bases and J by 4 bases, with 9 bases of the junction left unmatched. The CDR3 has 16 amino acids. The CDR3 DNA reads as TGTGCCAGCAGTTTTCGGCGGGAGAGACTTTACAATGAGCAGTTCTTC. This sequence encodes CASSFRRERLYNEQFF.

The J gene is TRBJ1-6, the V gene TRBV7-2; D remains unclear. This CDR3 is 12 amino acids long. CDR1 is SGHTA and CDR2 is FQGNSA in the germline V gene. V lost 4 bases to trimming and J lost 8 bases, with 6 bases between them. CDR3 bases: TGTGCCAGCAGCTCCACTTATTCACCCCTCCACTTT. Its protein is CASSSTYSPLHF.

This clonotype was detected many times. V is TRBV7-2 and J is TRBJ2-7, with 10 bases identical to TRBD2. V dropped 1 base and J dropped 3; count of bases not matched to a gene: 3. Germline V gene data show CDR1 as SGHTA and CDR2 as FQGNSA. The CDR3 is made up of 15 amino acids. The CDR3 protein is CASSLGSSGSYEQYF. DNA of the CDR3: TGTGCCAGCAGCTTAGGTTCTAGCGGGAGCTACGAGCAGTACTTC.

J is TRBJ1-4 and V is TRBV7-9; unclear D gene. The germline gives CDR1 SEHNR, CDR2 FQNEAQ (reference sequence). Deletions cut 5 bases from V and 8 bases from J, with 9 bases between. This CDR3 contains 12 residues. The CDR3 DNA reads as TGTGCCAGCAGCCTCTACGACGAAAAACTGTTTTTT. Its translation is CASSLYDEKLFF.

In its sample, this clonotype was seen many times. The rearrangement uses TRBV7-6 and TRBJ2-5; D unresolved. Per the germline V gene, CDR1 is SGHVS and CDR2 is FNYEAQ. Trimming pared 2 bases from V and 1 base from J, leaving 14 bases between. CDR3 size: 16 residues. CDR3: CASSLPRWSGQETQYF. CDR3 bases: TGTGCCAGCAGCTTACCTCGGTGGTCAGGCCAAGAGACCCAGTACTTC.

The DNA for the CDR3 is TGTGCCAGCAGCTTAGGACAGGGTCTGGGCGAGCAGTACTTC. Translated, it gives CASSLGQGLGEQYF. The rearrangement joins TRBV7-2 to TRBJ2-7; 7 positions agree with TRBD1. The length of the CDR3 is 14 residues. The V and J ends lost 1 base and 6 bases, in that order; junction bases with no gene match: 6. The germline V gene has CDR1 SGHTA and CDR2 FQGNSA. The full variable domain, its missing parts supplied by reference TRBV7-2 and TRBJ2-7, is GAGVSQSPSNKVTEKGKDVELRCDPISGHTALYWYRQSLGQGLEFLIYFQGNSAPDKSGLPSDRFSAERTGGSVSTLTIQRTQQEDSAVYLCASSLGQGLGEQYFGPGTRLTVT.

The chain couples TRBV28 to TRBJ2-7; no clear D gene. The CDR3 consists of 12 residues. Germline loops: CDR1 MDHEN, CDR2 SYDVKM. Trimming cost V 2 bases and J 3 bases, with 5 bases left between them. The CDR3 DNA is TGTGCCAGCAGTTTACCCGGCTACGAGCAGTACTTC. As protein: CASSLPGYEQYF.

This clonotype was seen repeatedly, ten times or more. The rearrangement uses TRBV7-3 and TRBJ1-1, with a weak D call TRBD1 (5 bases). The germline V and J ends were trimmed by 5 bases and 8 bases, with 15 bases remaining between them. Germline V gene sequence: CDR1 SGHTA, CDR2 FQGTGA. The CDR3 runs 13 residues. CDR3 DNA: TGTGCCAGCAGCCGCCCGGGGCTGCGAGAAGCTTTCTTT. This gives the protein CASSRPGLREAFF.

This clonotype was counted ten times or more. The chain combines TRBV10-3 with TRBJ1-4, with TRBD1 matching over 8 bases. The CDR3 runs to 14 residues. Germline CDR1 ENHRY, CDR2 SYGVKD. V lost 8 bases to trimming and J lost 7 bases; unmatched junction nucleotides: 9. CDR3 in amino acids: CAISAVTGVEKLFF. CDR3 DNA sequence: TGTGCCATCTCGGCGGTGACAGGGGTTGAAAAACTGTTTTTT.